The clone carrying this T cell receptor beta chain was picked up many times. Its antigen is unidentified. The data stem from a study of early T cells in non-severe SARS-CoV-2 infection. Looking at the study overall: The chains were unpaired, and the sequenced material was bulk RNA from unsorted whole blood.

Study-wide results and limits: VDJdb matching, biased toward anti-spike CD8 responses, missed private and CD4 specificities.

In the library, individual cDNA molecules carried attached unique molecular identifiers. TCRdb re-analysed the 5' RACE reads in MiXCR, keeping a single row per CDR3 protein. This sample has around 62,000 distinct CDR3 sequences, with 12% found just once. The origin of this receptor is an adult who was a healthcare worker with PCR-confirmed SARS-CoV-2 infection or an uninfected control (not recorded which). Sequenced: whole blood.

CDR3 sequence reads: CSAREQGDTEAFF. The CDR3 DNA sequence: TGCAGTGCTAGAGAACAGGGGGACACTGAAGCTTTCTTT. V usage is TRBV20-1 and J usage is TRBJ1-1, with 8 bases fitting TRBD1. Germline V gives CDR1 DFQATT, CDR2 SNEGSKA (reference sequence). V gave up 0 bases and J gave up 3 bases; unmatched junction bases: 0. The CDR3 is 13 amino acids.